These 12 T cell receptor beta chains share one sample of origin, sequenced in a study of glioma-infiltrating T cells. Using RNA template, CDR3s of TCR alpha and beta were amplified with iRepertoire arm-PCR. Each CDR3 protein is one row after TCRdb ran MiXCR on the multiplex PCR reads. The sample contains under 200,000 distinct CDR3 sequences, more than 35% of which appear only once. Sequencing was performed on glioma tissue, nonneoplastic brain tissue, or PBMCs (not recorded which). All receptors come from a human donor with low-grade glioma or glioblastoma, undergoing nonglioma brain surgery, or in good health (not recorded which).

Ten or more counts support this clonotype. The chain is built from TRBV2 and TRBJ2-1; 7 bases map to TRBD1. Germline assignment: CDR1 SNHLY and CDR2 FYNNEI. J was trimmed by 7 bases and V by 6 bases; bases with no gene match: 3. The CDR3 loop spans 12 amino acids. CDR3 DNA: TGTGCCAGCAGGACAGGGCGAAATGAGCAGTTCTTC. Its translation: CASRTGRNEQFF. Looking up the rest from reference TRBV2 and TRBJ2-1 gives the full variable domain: EPEVTQTPSHQVTQMGQEVILRCVPISNHLYFYWYRQILGQKVEFLVSFYNNEISEKSEIFDDQFSVERPDGSNFTLKIRSTKLEDSAMYFCASRTGRNEQFFGPGTRLTVL.

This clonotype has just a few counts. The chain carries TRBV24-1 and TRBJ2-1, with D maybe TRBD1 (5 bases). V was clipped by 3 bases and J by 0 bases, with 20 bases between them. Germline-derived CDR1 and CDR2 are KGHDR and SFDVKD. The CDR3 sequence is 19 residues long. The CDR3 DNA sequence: TGTGCCACCAGTGATCCAAGTGGTTGGGGCAGCAGCTCCTACAATGAGCAGTTCTTC. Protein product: CATSDPSGWGSSSYNEQFF.

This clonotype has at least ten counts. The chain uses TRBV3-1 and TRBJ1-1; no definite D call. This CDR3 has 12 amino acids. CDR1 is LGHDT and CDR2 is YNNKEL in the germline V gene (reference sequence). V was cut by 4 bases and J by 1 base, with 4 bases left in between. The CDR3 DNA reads TGTGCCAGCAGCCCTCGGAACACTGAAGCTTTCTTT. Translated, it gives CASSPRNTEAFF.

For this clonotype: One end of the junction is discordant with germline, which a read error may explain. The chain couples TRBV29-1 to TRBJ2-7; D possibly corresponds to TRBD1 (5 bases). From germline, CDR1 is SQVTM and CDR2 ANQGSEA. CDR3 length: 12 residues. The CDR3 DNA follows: TGCAGCGTTGAGGAAGGGGTCGGCGAGAAGTACTTC. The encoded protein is CSVEEGVGEKYF.

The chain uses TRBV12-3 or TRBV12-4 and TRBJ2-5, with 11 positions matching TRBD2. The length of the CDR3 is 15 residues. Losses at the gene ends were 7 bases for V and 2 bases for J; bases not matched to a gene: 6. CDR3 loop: CASTRGLAEQETQYF. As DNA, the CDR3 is TGTGCCAGCACCCGGGGACTAGCGGAGCAAGAGACCCAGTACTTC.

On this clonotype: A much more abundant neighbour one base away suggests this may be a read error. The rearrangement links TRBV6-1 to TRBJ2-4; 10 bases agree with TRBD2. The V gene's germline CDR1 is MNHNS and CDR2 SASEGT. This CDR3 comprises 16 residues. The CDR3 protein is CASTVAGGGAKNIKYF. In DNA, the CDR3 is TGTGCCAGTACCGTAGCGGGAGGCGGAGCCAAAAACATTAAGTACTTC.

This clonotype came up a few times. Written as DNA, the CDR3 is TGTGCCACCTCACTAGCGGGATCGTACAATGAGCAGTTCTTC. Translated, it gives CATSLAGSYNEQFF. This chain links TRBV24-1 with TRBJ2-1; TRBD2 matches at 10 bases. V gave up 9 bases and J gave up 4 bases; unmatched junction bases: 5. This CDR3 has 14 residues. Per the germline V gene, CDR1 is KGHDR and CDR2 is SFDVKD.

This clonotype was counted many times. The CDR3 coding sequence is TGTGCCAGCAGTCCCGCACCCCCAGCGGGAGTGGATGAGCAGTTCTTC. As protein: CASSPAPPAGVDEQFF. The chain combines TRBV25-1 with TRBJ2-1; 8 positions match TRBD2. The ends lost 5 bases at V and 8 bases at J; junction bases unmatched: 14. Per germline, CDR1 MGHDK and CDR2 SYGVNS. The CDR3 spans 16 residues.

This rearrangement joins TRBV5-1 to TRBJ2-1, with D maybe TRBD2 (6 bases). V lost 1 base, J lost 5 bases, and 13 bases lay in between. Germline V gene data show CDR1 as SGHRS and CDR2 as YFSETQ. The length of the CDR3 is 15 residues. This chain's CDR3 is CASSLWVSGDNEQFF. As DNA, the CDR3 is TGCGCCAGCAGCTTGTGGGTTAGCGGAGACAATGAGCAGTTCTTC. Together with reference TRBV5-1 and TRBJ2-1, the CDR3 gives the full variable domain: KAGVTQTPRYLIKTRGQQVTLSCSPISGHRSVSWYQQTPGQGLQFLFEYFSETQRNKGNFPGRFSGRQFSNSRSEMNVSTLELGDSALYLCASSLWVSGDNEQFFGPGTRLTVL.

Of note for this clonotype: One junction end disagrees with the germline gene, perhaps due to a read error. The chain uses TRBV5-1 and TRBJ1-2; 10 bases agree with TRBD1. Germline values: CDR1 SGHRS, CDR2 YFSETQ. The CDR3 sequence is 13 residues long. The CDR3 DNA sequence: TGCGCCGGCAGCTTGGACAGGGGGGGCGGCTACACCTTC. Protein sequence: CAGSLDRGGGYTF.

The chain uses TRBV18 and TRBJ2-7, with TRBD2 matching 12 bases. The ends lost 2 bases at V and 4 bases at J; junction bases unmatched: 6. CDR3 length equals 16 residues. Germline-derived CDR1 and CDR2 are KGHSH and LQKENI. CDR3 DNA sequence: TGTGCCAGCTCACCATCTAGCGGGAGGGCCCAGTACGAGCAGTACTTC. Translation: CASSPSSGRAQYEQYF.

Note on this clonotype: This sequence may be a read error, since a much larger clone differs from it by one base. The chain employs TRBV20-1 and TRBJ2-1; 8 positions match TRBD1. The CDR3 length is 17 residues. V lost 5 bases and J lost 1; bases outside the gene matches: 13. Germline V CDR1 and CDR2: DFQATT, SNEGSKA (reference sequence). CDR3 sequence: CSAARNQGAYSYNEQFF. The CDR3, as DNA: TGCAGTGCTGCCCGTAACCAGGGGGCATATTCCTACAATGAGCAGTTCTTC.